Below, 10 T cell receptor beta chains from the same sample are listed, as sequenced in a study of blood T cell repertoires in COVID-19. Clones were sequenced by immunoSEQ multiplex PCR, and TCRdb holds only the in-frame ones, with some missing. The sample includes more than 120,000 clones, 80% to 90% of them seen just once. The source material was peripheral blood. The receptor source for this set is a woman in her forties or fifties with active or convalescent COVID-19.

This clone showed up just once. This chain uses TRBV18 with TRBJ1-4, with a tentative D call TRBD1 (5 bases). Germline assignment: CDR1 KGHSH and CDR2 LQKENI. V was cut by 4 bases and J by 1 base, with 10 bases left in between. The length of the CDR3 is 15 residues. CDR3 nucleotides: TGTGCCAGCTCACTCTCCGGGGGAACTAATGAAAAACTGTTTTTT. This gives the protein CASSLSGGTNEKLFF.

This rearrangement joins TRBV6-5 to TRBJ1-4; D possibly corresponds to TRBD1 (6 bases). The V gene lost 5 bases and the J gene lost 5 bases, with 12 bases spanning the gap. There are 14 residues in the CDR3. Germline values: CDR1 MNHEY, CDR2 SVGAGI. The CDR3 coding sequence is TGTGCCAGCAGTCGAGACAGGTTAAATGAAAAACTGTTTTTT. The encoded protein is CASSRDRLNEKLFF.

The chain carries TRBV3-1 (or the pseudogene TRBV3-2) and TRBJ2-6; perhaps TRBD1 as D (8 bases). Germline V lookup: CDR1 LGHDT, CDR2 YNNKEL (reference sequence). The V and J ends lost 1 base and 3 bases respectively, with 19 bases between them. The length of the CDR3 is 19 residues. The CDR3 region is CASSQVRTGGGLGANVLTF. CDR3 in DNA: TGTGCCAGCAGCCAAGTTCGTACAGGGGGGGGCCTTGGGGCCAACGTCCTGACTTTC.

The CDR3 region is CASSHGITGGYTF. The CDR3 DNA is TGCGCCAGCAGCCACGGGATTACAGGGGGCTACACCTTC. The gene calls are TRBV5-1 and TRBJ1-2; tentative D call: TRBD1 (6 bases). The CDR3 is 13 residues long. CDR1 and CDR2 (germline): SGHRS, YFSETQ. V was cut by 4 bases and J by 8 bases, with 15 bases left in between.

The chain recombines TRBV6-5 with TRBJ2-2, with 7 bases matching TRBD1. Germline values: CDR1 MNHEY, CDR2 SVGAGI. The CDR3 extends over 13 amino acids. The V gene end was trimmed by 6 bases and the J gene end by 7 bases; junction bases not matched to a gene: 5. CDR3 sequence (DNA): TGTGCCAGCAGCAACCAGGGGGTCGGGGAGCTGTTTTTT. It translates to CASSNQGVGELFF.

V usage is TRBV7-2 and J usage is TRBJ2-3; D call uncertain. The germline gives CDR1 SGHTA, CDR2 FQGNSA. Trimming pared 0 bases from V and 3 bases from J, leaving 7 bases between. The CDR3 loop spans 14 amino acids. This CDR3 reads CASSLAHSTDTQYF. CDR3 bases: TGTGCCAGCAGCTTAGCCCATAGTACAGATACGCAGTATTTT.

The chain combines TRBV7-3 with TRBJ2-5, with 8 bases aligning to TRBD2. Germline assignment: CDR1 SGHTA and CDR2 FQGTGA. The CDR3 has 18 amino acids. V was pared by 0 bases and J by 5 bases, with 14 bases of the junction left unmatched. The CDR3 DNA is TGTGCCAGCAGCTTAACGCCACCCCGGGTCACGGGGGGGGAGACCCAGTACTTC. Its translation is CASSLTPPRVTGGETQYF.

This sequence joins TRBV4-3 and TRBJ1-2; 9 nucleotides line up with TRBD1. The CDR3 covers 14 residues. The germline gives CDR1 LGHNA, CDR2 YSLEER. V dropped 3 bases and J dropped 5; count of bases not matched to a gene: 4. CDR3 in DNA: TGCGCCAGCAGCCAGACCGGACAGGGGTATGGCTACACCTTC. Protein sequence: CASSQTGQGYGYTF.

V and J are TRBV2 and TRBJ2-4; 7 nucleotides agree with TRBD1. The V segment lost 7 bases and the J segment 8 bases; nucleotides outside the gene matches: 14. The CDR3 loop spans 15 amino acids. Looked up from germline, CDR1 is SNHLY and CDR2 is FYNNEI. This CDR3 is CASTWGQRMDDIQYF. The DNA for the CDR3 is TGTGCCAGCACCTGGGGACAGAGAATGGACGACATTCAGTACTTC.

The rearrangement links TRBV7-2 to TRBJ2-1; D remains unclear. The germline gives CDR1 SGHTA, CDR2 FQGNSA. The CDR3 totals 12 residues. V was cut by 8 bases and J by 6 bases, with 11 bases left in between. CDR3: CASSSFGNEQFF. DNA of the CDR3: TGTGCCAGCTCCTCGTTCGGCAATGAGCAGTTCTTC.